These 9 T cell receptor beta chains were sequenced from one sample in a study of blood T cell repertoires in COVID-19. Clones were sequenced by immunoSEQ multiplex PCR, and TCRdb holds only the in-frame ones, with some missing. The sample holds about 80,000 clones, roughly 80% seen once. Material for sequencing was peripheral blood. Every receptor here comes from a woman aged 65 to 85 with acute or convalescent COVID-19.

V gene TRBV6-1 combines with J gene TRBJ2-2; 10 nucleotides agree with TRBD2. From germline, CDR1 is MNHNS and CDR2 SASEGT. Unmatched junction bases numbered 6, after V lost 4 bases and J lost 4 bases. The CDR3 totals 16 residues. The CDR3 DNA is TGTGCCAGCAGTGGACTGCTAGCGGGAGTCACCGGGGAGCTGTTTTTT. The encoded protein is CASSGLLAGVTGELFF.

The V gene is TRBV5-1, the J gene TRBJ2-3, with D possibly being TRBD1 (6 bases). Germline loops: CDR1 SGHRS, CDR2 YFSETQ. The CDR3 totals 17 residues. Between the trimmed V and J ends, which lost 0 bases and 0 bases, there was a span of 14 bases. For the CDR3, the DNA is TGCGCCAGCAGCTTGGATATTCAGGGGACAAGCACAGATACGCAGTATTTT. Its protein is CASSLDIQGTSTDTQYF.

V and J are TRBV5-1 and TRBJ1-3; D is undetermined. This CDR3 comprises 15 residues. Germline CDR1 and CDR2: SGHRS and YFSETQ. V was cut by 4 bases and J by 0 bases, with 11 bases left in between. This chain's CDR3 is CASSLRPGSGNTIYF. The CDR3 DNA reads TGCGCCAGCAGCCTGAGGCCCGGCTCTGGAAACACCATATATTTT.

The J gene is TRBJ2-1, the V gene TRBV11-2; tentative D call: TRBD1 (5 bases). The CDR3 loop spans 15 amino acids. The V gene's germline CDR1 is SGHAT and CDR2 FQNNGV. V lost 2 bases and J 4 bases, leaving 12 bases between the germline ends. The CDR3 reads CASSLWAGNYNEQFF. CDR3 in DNA: TGTGCCAGCAGCTTATGGGCAGGGAATTACAATGAGCAGTTCTTC.

The rearrangement links TRBV7-2 to TRBJ1-2, with D unclear. The CDR3 is made up of 14 amino acids. Germline-derived CDR1 and CDR2 are SGHTA and FQGNSA. Trimming removed 0 bases at V and 5 bases at J, with 10 bases between. CDR3 in DNA: TGTGCCAGCAGCTTAGCGCCGGGGAGTTATGGCTACACCTTC. Translation gives CASSLAPGSYGYTF.

The chain is built from TRBV19 and TRBJ1-5; tentatively, D is TRBD1 (5 bases). The CDR3 totals 15 residues. The germline V and J ends were trimmed by 0 bases and 7 bases, with 13 bases remaining between them. Looked up from germline, CDR1 is LNHDA and CDR2 is SQIVND (reference sequence). CDR3 sequence reads: CASSIDGAGGQPQHF. DNA of the CDR3: TGTGCCAGTAGTATAGATGGGGCAGGTGGGCAGCCCCAGCATTTT.

This clone was counted once. V gene TRBV6-1 combines with J gene TRBJ2-3; weak D call: TRBD1 (6 bases). Germline CDR1 is MNHNS and CDR2 is SASEGT. V gave up 4 bases and J gave up 0 bases, with 14 bases separating them. The CDR3 has 16 residues. The CDR3 sequence is CASSGDRHTSTDTQYF. The CDR3 bases are TGTGCCAGCAGTGGCGACAGGCACACCAGCACAGATACGCAGTATTTT.

The J gene is TRBJ1-5, the V gene TRBV18; TRBD1 matches 11 bases. Germline V gene lookup returns CDR1 KGHSH and CDR2 LQKENI. The V segment lost 3 bases and the J segment 4 bases; nucleotides outside the gene matches: 17. The CDR3 length is 20 residues. The CDR3 loop reads CASSPYSGTGGSRGNQPQHF. The CDR3, as DNA: TGTGCCAGCTCACCCTACTCCGGGACAGGGGGGAGTAGAGGAAATCAGCCCCAGCATTTT. The entire variable domain, with the rest obtained from reference TRBV18 and TRBJ1-5, is as follows: NAGVMQNPRHLVRRRGQEARLRCSPMKGHSHVYWYRQLPEEGLKFMVYLQKENIIDESGMPKERFSAEFPKEGPSILRIQQVVRGDSAAYFCASSPYSGTGGSRGNQPQHFGDGTRLSIL.

The chain is built from TRBV24-1 and TRBJ1-5; 8 positions match TRBD1. V dropped 9 bases and J dropped 3; count of bases not matched to a gene: 3. The CDR3 covers 13 residues. Germline V gives CDR1 KGHDR, CDR2 SFDVKD. The CDR3 region has the DNA TGTGCCACCCAGGGGGCTAACAATCAGCCCCAGCATTTT. It is translated as CATQGANNQPQHF.